This T cell receptor beta chain was obtained from a study of PD-1 blockade in classical Hodgkin lymphoma. This clone was seen only once. TCRdb's table, derived via immunoSEQ multiplex PCR, lists solely in-frame clones and lacks some. This table holds some 9,200 clones, about 79% found once. The CDR3 sequence is 15 residues long. Trimming at V came to 0 bases and at J to 8 bases, leaving 3 bases not matched to a gene. Germline V CDR1 and CDR2: SGHTA, FQGNSA. Autologous stem cell transplantation was followed by relapse in every patient, and brentuximab vedotin exposure varied. The authors purified CD4+ T cells from thawed PBMCs by magnetic negative selection.

The sequence was obtained from a human donor with classical Hodgkin lymphoma. The rearrangement links TRBV7-2 to TRBJ2-5; TRBD2 aligns across 13 bases. The sequences come from CD4+ T cells from blood, collected at baseline. The CDR3 region is CASSLARTSGGTQYF. In nucleotides, the CDR3 is TGTGCCAGCAGCTTAGCGAGGACTAGCGGGGGCACCCAGTACTTC. Together with reference TRBV7-2 and TRBJ2-5, the CDR3 gives the full variable domain: GAGVSQSPSNKVTEKGKDVELRCDPISGHTALYWYRQSLGQGLEFLIYFQGNSAPDKSGLPSDRFSAERTGGSVSTLTIQRTQQEDSAVYLCASSLARTSGGTQYFGPGTRLLVL.